This T cell receptor beta chain was obtained from a study of beta chain features in type 1 diabetes. Germline assignment: CDR1 SGHRS and CDR2 YFSETQ. This CDR3 comprises 18 residues. The J segment lost 6 bases and the V segment lost 3 bases, leaving 16 bases of the junction unmatched. Expressed TCRB transcripts were sequenced because the entire RNA isolate underwent reverse transcription. Libraries were prepared by immunoSEQ multiplex PCR; TCRdb keeps only in-frame clonotypes and omits some of them. The data contain hundreds of thousands of clones, 13% to 15% of them singletons. This TCR was sampled from a woman between 40 and 50 years old in good health. The V gene is TRBV5-1, the J gene TRBJ2-4; TRBD2 matches at 9 bases. Material: naive CD4+ T cells from blood. CDR3 bases: TGCGCCAGCAGCTCGGGACTAGCTAAGAGGGGCGACAGAAACATTCAGTACTTC. Translation gives CASSSGLAKRGDRNIQYF.